Given below is one TCR beta chain in context. The antigen is undetermined. These data are taken from a study of tumor-infiltrating lymphocytes in localized non-small cell lung cancer. Across the study: Resected tumor was paired with non-adjacent uninvolved lung from the same patient.

The CDR3 spans 12 residues. Germline V gives CDR1 MNHNY, CDR2 SVGAGI (reference sequence). V was shortened by 8 bases and J by 7 bases, with 9 bases between the two germline ends. Study-wide points: Technical variation could not be separated from intratumor heterogeneity here. Only some patients had TCR sequencing, depending on available tissue. Compared with uninvolved lung, tumors showed higher T cell infiltration by TCRbeta sequencing.

The data were produced by immunoSEQ multiplex PCR, yet TCRdb's version contains in-frame clones alone and is incomplete. This sample has thousands of clones; around 77% occur once, and the top ten carry roughly 10%. Sample: lung tumor tissue. The chain carries TRBV6-6 and TRBJ1-6, with a weak D call TRBD1 (5 bases). This TCR came from a human donor with non-small cell lung cancer. CDR3 loop: CASSDSNSPLHF. The CDR3 nucleotides are TGTGCCAGCTCCGACAGCAATTCACCCCTCCACTTT.